The present T cell receptor beta chain was sequenced within a study of blood T cell repertoires in COVID-19. Produced via immunoSEQ multiplex PCR; TCRdb's table is partial and in-frame only. The sample holds around 170,000 clones, about 82% seen once. The table lists this clone with a count of one. Participants came from some 23 US areas, aged roughly 18 to 100 years. This sequence was found in a young woman who had recovered from COVID-19. Sequences were obtained from PBMCs or T cells enriched from blood (not recorded which).

The CDR3 DNA reads as TGTGCCAGCAGTAAGGACAGGGGGAGGGAAAAACTGTTTTTT. Protein: CASSKDRGREKLFF. The chain couples TRBV2 to TRBJ1-4, with 10 bases fitting TRBD1. Germline lookup yields CDR1 SNHLY and CDR2 FYNNEI. Trimming removed 5 bases from V and 8 bases from J; junction bases left unmatched: 5. The length of the CDR3 is 14 residues. The full variable domain, its missing parts supplied by reference TRBV2 and TRBJ1-4, is EPEVTQTPSHQVTQMGQEVILRCVPISNHLYFYWYRQILGQKVEFLVSFYNNEISEKSEIFDDQFSVERPDGSNFTLKIRSTKLEDSAMYFCASSKDRGREKLFFGSGTQLSVL.